Given below is one T cell receptor beta chain in context. Its antigen is still unknown. The CDR3 has 15 amino acids. V was clipped by 5 bases and J by 4 bases, with 18 bases between them. Germline V gene sequence: CDR1 LGHNA, CDR2 YNFKEQ. This sample was taken from a study of T cells in Graves' hyperthyroidism and ophthalmopathy. Study-level results: Stable hyperthyroidism was told apart from ophthalmopathy by a model built on 13 V-J features.

Researchers amplified the TCR beta CDR3 regions from RNA transcripts. The HTBI primer set was used in a first-round RT-PCR of the TCR CDR3. TCRdb analysed the multiplex PCR reads with MiXCR anew, one entry per CDR3 protein. This sample yields hundreds of thousands of distinct CDR3 sequences, of which roughly 22% are seen a single time; less than 65% belongs to the top ten. The sequenced sample consisted of blood. This clonotype was sampled from a woman aged 70-85 years with Graves' ophthalmopathy. The chain links TRBV4-2 to TRBJ2-7; D may be TRBD2 (6 bases). The CDR3 is CASSAKAGSEYEQYF. The CDR3 bases are TGTGCCAGCAGCGCAAAGGCGGGGTCCGAGTACGAGCAGTACTTC.